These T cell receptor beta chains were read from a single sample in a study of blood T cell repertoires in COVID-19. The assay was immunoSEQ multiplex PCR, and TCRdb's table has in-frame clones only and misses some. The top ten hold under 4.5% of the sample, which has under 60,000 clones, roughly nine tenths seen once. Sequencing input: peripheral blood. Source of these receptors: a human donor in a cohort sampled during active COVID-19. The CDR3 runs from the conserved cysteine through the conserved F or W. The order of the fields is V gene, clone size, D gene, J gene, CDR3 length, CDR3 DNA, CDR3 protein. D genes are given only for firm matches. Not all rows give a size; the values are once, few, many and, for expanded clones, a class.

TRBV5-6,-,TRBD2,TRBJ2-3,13,TGTGCCAGCAGCCTAGGGACTATTGATACGCAGTATTTT,CASSLGTIDTQYF
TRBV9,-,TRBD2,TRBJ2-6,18,TGTGCCAGCAGCGTAGAGAGCGGGAGAGCTTCTGGGGCCAACGTCCTGACTTTC,CASSVESGRASGANVLTF
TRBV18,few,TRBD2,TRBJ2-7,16,TGTGCCAGCTCACCACGCGGGAGCCCACAGACTACCGAGCAGTACTTC,CASSPRGSPQTTEQYF
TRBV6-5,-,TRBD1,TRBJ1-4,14,TGTGCCAGCGGAGACAGGGGGCGGAATGAAAAACTGTTTTTT,CASGDRGRNEKLFF
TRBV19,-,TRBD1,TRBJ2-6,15,TGTGGTGTGGGACAGGGGAGCTCTGGGGCCAACGTCCTGACTTTC,CGVGQGSSGANVLTF
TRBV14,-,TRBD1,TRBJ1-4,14,TGTGCCAGCAGCCGACAGGGAGGTTCTGAAAAACTGTTTTTT,CASSRQGGSEKLFF
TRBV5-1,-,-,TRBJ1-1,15,TGCGCCAGCAGCTTTCATGGAGGGACGAACACTGAAGCTTTCTTT,CASSFHGGTNTEAFF
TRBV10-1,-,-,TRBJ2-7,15,TGCGCCAGCAGTGAATTGAGGGATCTGTTGGGCGAGCAGTACTTC,CASSELRDLLGEQYF
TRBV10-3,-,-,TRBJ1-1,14,TGTGCCATCAGTGACCCCGGGACTGCCACTGAAGCTTTCTTT,CAISDPGTATEAFF
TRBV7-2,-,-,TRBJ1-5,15,TGTGCCAGCAGCTTAGTTGCAGGCTTCAATCAGCCCCAGCATTTT,CASSLVAGFNQPQHF
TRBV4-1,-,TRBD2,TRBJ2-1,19,TGCGCCAGCAGCCAAGGATACGTAGCGGGGCGACGCTCCTACAATGAGCAGTTCTTC,CASSQGYVAGRRSYNEQFF
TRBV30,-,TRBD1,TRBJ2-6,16,TGTGCCTGGAGGGCCTCAGGGGGCTCTGGGGCCAACGTCCTGACTTTC,CAWRASGGSGANVLTF
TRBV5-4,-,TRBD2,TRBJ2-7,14,TGTGCCAGCAGCTTGGAGCTAGCGGCCTACGAGCAGTACTTC,CASSLELAAYEQYF
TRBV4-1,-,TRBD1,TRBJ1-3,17,TGCGCCAGCAGCCAAGTCGGACAGGTCCACTCTGGAAACACCATATATTTT,CASSQVGQVHSGNTIYF
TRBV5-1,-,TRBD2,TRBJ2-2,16,TGCGCCAGCAGCTTGGTAGTAGCGGGAGACACCGGGGAGCTGTTTTTT,CASSLVVAGDTGELFF
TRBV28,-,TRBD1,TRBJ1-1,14,TGTGCCAGCACCTGGACAGGGATGAACACTGAAGCTTTCTTT,CASTWTGMNTEAFF
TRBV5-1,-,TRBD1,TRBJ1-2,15,TGCGCCAGCAGTCCGGACAGGGGGCCCGGCTATGGCTACACCTTC,CASSPDRGPGYGYTF
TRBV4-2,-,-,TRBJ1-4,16,TGTGCCAGCAGCCAACGCGGACAGAGTAAAAATGAAAAACTGTTTTTT,CASSQRGQSKNEKLFF
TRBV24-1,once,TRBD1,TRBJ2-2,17,TGTGCCACCAGTGAACATAGGAGAACAGGGGGCACCGGGGAGCTGTTTTTT,CATSEHRRTGGTGELFF
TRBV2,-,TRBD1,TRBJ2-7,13,TGTGCCAGCGCCTGGGACAGGAGCTACGAGCAGTACTTC,CASAWDRSYEQYF
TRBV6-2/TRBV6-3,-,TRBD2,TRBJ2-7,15,TGTGCCAGCAGTTACCCCGGGGGGTTCTCCTACGAGCAGTACTTC,CASSYPGGFSYEQYF
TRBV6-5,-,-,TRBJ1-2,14,TGTGCCAGCAGGGCCGGGAGACAGTTGTTTGGCTACACCTTC,CASRAGRQLFGYTF
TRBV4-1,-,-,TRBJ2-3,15,TGCGCCAGCAGCCAGGCCTCCCATAGCACAGATACGCAGTATTTT,CASSQASHSTDTQYF
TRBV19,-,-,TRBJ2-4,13,TGTGCCAGTAGTATGAGTCGGGGTGGCATTCAGTACTTC,CASSMSRGGIQYF
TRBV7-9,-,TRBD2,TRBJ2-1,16,TGTGCCAGCAGCTCATCTAGCGGAGATGCCTACAATGAGCAGTTCTTC,CASSSSSGDAYNEQFF
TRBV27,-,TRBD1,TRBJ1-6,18,TGTGCCAGCAGTTCTTTTCACAGGGGAGAATCCTATAATTCACCCCTCCACTTT,CASSSFHRGESYNSPLHF
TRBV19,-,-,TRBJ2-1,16,TGTGCCAGTAGTATAGAGGGTAGCGTAGGATACAATGAGCAGTTCTTC,CASSIEGSVGYNEQFF
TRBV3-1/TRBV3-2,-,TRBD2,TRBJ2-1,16,TGTGCCAGCAGCCAGTACCTGACTAGCGCAAACAATGAGCAGTTCTTC,CASSQYLTSANNEQFF
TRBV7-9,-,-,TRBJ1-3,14,TGTGCCAGCAGCCCGTCGAGGTGGGGAAACACCATATATTTT,CASSPSRWGNTIYF
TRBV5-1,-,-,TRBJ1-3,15,TGCGCCAGCAGCTCGGGGTTGGGCTCTGGAAACACCATATATTTT,CASSSGLGSGNTIYF
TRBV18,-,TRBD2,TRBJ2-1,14,TGTGCCAGCTCACACGGGACTACCGTCAATGAGCAGTTCTTC,CASSHGTTVNEQFF
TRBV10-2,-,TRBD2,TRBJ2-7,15,TGCGCCAGCCACTGGCGGGAGGGCCCTCAGGACGAGCAGTACTTC,CASHWREGPQDEQYF
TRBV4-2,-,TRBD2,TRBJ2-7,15,TGTGCCAGCAGCCAGGGCCCTAGCGGGAGCTGGGAGCAGTACTTC,CASSQGPSGSWEQYF
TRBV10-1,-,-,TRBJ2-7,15,TGCGCCACCCGCCCCGGAGTTAGCAGACCCTACGAGCAGTACTTC,CATRPGVSRPYEQYF
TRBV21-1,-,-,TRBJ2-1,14,TGTGCCAGCCAGGGGACAGGGGACTACAATGAGCAGTTCTTC,CASQGTGDYNEQFF
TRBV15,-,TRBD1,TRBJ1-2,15,TGTGCCACCAGCCCCCGGACAGGGGCCTACTATGGCTACACCTTC,CATSPRTGAYYGYTF
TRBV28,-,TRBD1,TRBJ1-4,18,TGTGCCAGCAGTCATCCGCGACAGGGTGAAAAGTCTAATGAAAAACTGTTTTTT,CASSHPRQGEKSNEKLFF
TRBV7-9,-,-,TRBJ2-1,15,TGTGCCAGCAGCCCGCAGGGTTTTGTGGACAATGAGCAGTTCTTC,CASSPQGFVDNEQFF
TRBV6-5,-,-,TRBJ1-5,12,TGTGCCACCCTAAGTTCCTCTCTGCCCCAGCATTTT,CATLSSSLPQHF
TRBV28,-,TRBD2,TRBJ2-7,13,TGTGCCAGCATCCGTAGCGGGAGTCGCGAGCAGTACTTC,CASIRSGSREQYF
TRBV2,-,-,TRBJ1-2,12,TGTGCCAGCACCGAGGGTCGGTCTAGGTACACCTTC,CASTEGRSRYTF
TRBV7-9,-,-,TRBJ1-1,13,TGTGCCAGCAGCTTAGTGGGGAGGGCTGAAGCTTTCTTT,CASSLVGRAEAFF
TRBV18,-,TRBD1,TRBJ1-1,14,TGTGCCAGCTCACCGCGGACAGGGAACACTGAAGCTTTCTTT,CASSPRTGNTEAFF
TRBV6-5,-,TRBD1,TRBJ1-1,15,TGTGCCAGCACTAACCTTCCAGGGGGAGGCACTGAAGCTTTCTTT,CASTNLPGGGTEAFF
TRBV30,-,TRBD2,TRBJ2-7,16,TGTGCCTGGAGTCGACTAGCGGGAGAGGGTTACTACGAGCAGTACTTC,CAWSRLAGEGYYEQYF
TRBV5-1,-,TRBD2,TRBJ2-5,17,TGCGCCAGCAGCTTGGGGCTAGCGGGAGAGCCCCAAGAGACCCAGTACTTC,CASSLGLAGEPQETQYF
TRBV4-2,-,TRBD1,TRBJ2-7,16,TGTGCCAGCAGCCAGGATACTAACAGGGGGGCCTACGAGCAGTACTTC,CASSQDTNRGAYEQYF
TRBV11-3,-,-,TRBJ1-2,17,TGTGCCAGCAGCTTGACGGCGGGCAGGGGCTCGGACTATGGCTACACCTTC,CASSLTAGRGSDYGYTF
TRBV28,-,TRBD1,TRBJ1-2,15,TGTGCCAGCAGTTTGAGGGGGCGCCCCGATGGAGGCTACACCTTC,CASSLRGRPDGGYTF
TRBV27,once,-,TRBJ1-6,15,TGTGCCAGCAGTTTACTAACGCTCGGGGATTCACCCCTCCACTTT,CASSLLTLGDSPLHF
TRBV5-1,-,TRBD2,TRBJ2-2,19,TGCGCCAGCAGCTTGGGCAGGGGCCCGACTAGCGGGATTACCGGGGAGCTGTTTTTT,CASSLGRGPTSGITGELFF
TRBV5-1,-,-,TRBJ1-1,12,TGCGCCAGCAGCATGCGGGACACTGAAGCTTTCTTT,CASSMRDTEAFF
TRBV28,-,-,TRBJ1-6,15,TGTGCCAGCAGTTTTAGGAGCTCCTATAATTCACCCCTCCACTTT,CASSFRSSYNSPLHF